These 28 T cell receptor beta chains came from one sample sequenced in a study of T cells in localized non-small cell lung cancer. TCRdb keeps only in-frame clones here, not all; method: immunoSEQ multiplex PCR. The sample lists about 28,000 clones, roughly 88% occurring once. The material was peripheral blood, obtained before any cancer treatment. The receptors come from a woman between 35 and 70 years old with stage I lung adenocarcinoma.

The rearrangement joins TRBV30 to TRBJ1-1, with a possible D match to TRBD1 (5 bases). Germline CDR1 reads GTSNPN; CDR2 reads SVGIG (reference sequence). There are 11 residues in the CDR3. Trimming cost V 5 bases and J 1 base, with 5 bases left between them. Here the CDR3 DNA reads TGTGCCTGGCAGGGGAACACTGAAGCTTTCTTT. Amino acid sequence: CAWQGNTEAFF.

The chain recombines TRBV14 with TRBJ1-1; D call uncertain. This CDR3 spans 13 amino acids. The V end was cut by 6 bases, the J end by 6 bases, with 14 bases between. CDR1 and CDR2 (germline): SGHDN, FVKESK. CDR3 coding DNA: TGTGCCAGCAGTTCTTTTAGTGTCTCTGAAGCTTTCTTT. This sequence encodes CASSSFSVSEAFF.

The chain joins TRBV25-1 to TRBJ1-1; TRBD1 aligns across 8 bases. The CDR3 spans 13 residues. The J segment lost 0 bases and the V segment lost 6 bases, leaving 0 bases of the junction unmatched. Germline V gene data show CDR1 as MGHDK and CDR2 as SYGVNS. The CDR3 DNA reads TGTGCCAGCAGGGACAGGGTGAACACTGAAGCTTTCTTT. It is translated as CASRDRVNTEAFF.

In its sample, this clone was seen once. The chain couples TRBV5-5 to TRBJ1-2; D remains ambiguous. The CDR3 length is 13 residues. The ends were cut back, 3 bases at V and 0 bases at J, with 6 bases in the middle. Germline CDR1 is SGHKS and CDR2 is YYEKEE (reference sequence). CDR3 residues: CASSSRTNYGYTF. The CDR3 DNA reads as TGTGCCAGCAGCTCCAGAACTAACTATGGCTACACCTTC.

Points on this clone: At one boundary the junction diverges from the germline segment, which might be a read error. J is TRBJ1-1 and V is TRBV4-1; TRBD1 aligns across 10 bases. The germline CDR1 and CDR2 sequences are MGHRA and YSYEKL. The length of the CDR3 is 17 residues. CDR3 in DNA: TGCGCCAGCAGCCAAGCCGGGACAGGGGCGGTGAACGCTGAAGCTTTCTTT. Protein: CASSQAGTGAVNAEAFF.

The rearrangement joins TRBV30 to TRBJ2-7, with 12 bases that match TRBD2. The trim removed 5 bases at V and 3 bases at J, leaving 14 bases unmatched. The CDR3 has 17 residues. In germline, CDR1 is GTSNPN, CDR2 SVGIG (reference sequence). The CDR3: CAWGMGLRTSGDYEQYF. For the CDR3, the DNA is TGTGCCTGGGGGATGGGACTAAGGACTAGCGGGGACTACGAGCAGTACTTC.

V is TRBV7-3 and J is TRBJ2-6; 7 bases fit TRBD1. V gave up 5 bases and J gave up 3 bases; unmatched junction bases: 4. Germline values: CDR1 SGHTA, CDR2 FQGTGA. This CDR3 has 15 residues. CDR3 sequence reads: CASSKGQVGANVLTF. CDR3 nucleotide sequence: TGTGCCAGCAGCAAAGGACAGGTTGGGGCCAACGTCCTGACTTTC.

This clone was seen a single time. The J gene is TRBJ1-1, the V gene TRBV9; D unclear. The germline CDR1 and CDR2 sequences are SGDLS and YYNGEE. The V gene lost 0 bases and the J gene lost 1 base, with 10 bases spanning the gap. This CDR3 is 15 amino acids long. Written as DNA, the CDR3 is TGTGCCAGCAGCGTAGGCTCCCACCCGAACACTGAAGCTTTCTTT. Residues: CASSVGSHPNTEAFF.

J is TRBJ2-7 and V is TRBV18; maybe TRBD1 (5 bases). Trimming took off 3 bases at V and 0 bases at J, with 12 bases between the two ends. There are 15 residues in the CDR3. CDR1 and CDR2 (germline): KGHSH, LQKENI. This CDR3 is CASSPTRASSYEQYF. CDR3 DNA: TGTGCCAGCTCACCTACCAGGGCCAGCTCCTACGAGCAGTACTTC.

This clone has a handful of counts. The chain combines TRBV7-2 with TRBJ2-6; TRBD2 matches at 7 bases. V lost 1 base to trimming and J lost 0 bases; unmatched junction nucleotides: 9. Germline loops: CDR1 SGHTA, CDR2 FQGNSA. The CDR3 has 19 residues. The CDR3 DNA reads TGTGCCAGCAGCTTAGTCGGCAGCGGGGCCTTCTCTGGGGCCAACGTCCTGACTTTC. This encodes CASSLVGSGAFSGANVLTF.

The chain uses TRBV2 and TRBJ1-2; weak D call: TRBD1 (5 bases). CDR3 length: 12 amino acids. Germline CDR1 SNHLY, CDR2 FYNNEI. V was shortened by 10 bases and J by 8 bases, with 17 bases between the two germline ends. The CDR3 DNA is TGTGCCATACAGGTCCTGGGCAACGGCTACACCTTC. Encoded protein: CAIQVLGNGYTF.

This clone showed up just once. CDR3 in amino acids: CASSEGSGNTIYF. CDR3 nucleotide sequence: TGTGCCAGCAGCGAAGGATCTGGAAACACCATATATTTT. The chain couples TRBV6-4 to TRBJ1-3, with D unresolved. The CDR3 has 13 amino acids. Trimming took off 6 bases at V and 1 base at J, with 7 bases between the two ends. Germline values: CDR1 MRHNA, CDR2 SNTAGT.

This sequence joins TRBV7-6 and TRBJ2-2; 7 nucleotides line up with TRBD1. Germline V CDR1 and CDR2: SGHVS, FNYEAQ. The J segment lost 5 bases and the V segment lost 4 bases, leaving 10 bases of the junction unmatched. The CDR3 sequence is 16 residues long. As DNA, the CDR3 is TGTGCCAGCAGCTACCATACTCGGGGACAGACCGGGGAGCTGTTTTTT. Its translation is CASSYHTRGQTGELFF.

This chain links TRBV7-3 with TRBJ2-3; 7 bases map to TRBD1. V shed 8 bases and J 1 base; nucleotides not matched to a gene: 6. The CDR3 has 14 residues. Germline CDR1 is SGHTA and CDR2 is FQGTGA. The CDR3 nucleotides read TGTGCCAGCGCCGATGACAGGGGCACAGATACGCAGTATTTT. Protein product: CASADDRGTDTQYF.

The rearrangement uses TRBV6-5 and TRBJ1-3; D unresolved. The CDR3 runs 12 residues. Germline CDR1 is MNHEY and CDR2 is SVGAGI. Trimming stripped 5 bases from V and 3 bases from J, with 5 bases between. CDR3 region: CASSGFGNTIYF. For the CDR3, the DNA is TGTGCCAGCAGTGGGTTTGGAAACACCATATATTTT.

This rearrangement joins TRBV6-5 to TRBJ1-2; 7 nucleotides agree with TRBD1. Per germline, CDR1 MNHEY and CDR2 SVGAGI. V gave up 6 bases and J gave up 5 bases; unmatched junction bases: 6. The CDR3 is 13 amino acids. The CDR3 DNA sequence: TGTGCCAGCAGCCACGACAGGGATTATGGCTACACCTTC. It specifies CASSHDRDYGYTF.

This chain connects TRBV27 to TRBJ2-5; 10 bases map to TRBD2. The CDR3 is 13 residues long. V lost 6 bases and J lost 5; bases outside the gene matches: 3. CDR1 and CDR2 (germline): MNHEY, SMNVEV (reference sequence). The chain's CDR3 is CASRTSGPETQYF. CDR3 DNA sequence: TGTGCCAGCAGGACTAGCGGGCCGGAGACCCAGTACTTC.

The rearrangement joins TRBV10-2 to TRBJ2-7, with TRBD1 identical over 8 bases. This CDR3 has 15 amino acids. Germline V gene data show CDR1 as WSHSY and CDR2 as SAAADI. V gave up 4 bases and J gave up 6 bases; unmatched junction bases: 11. The DNA of the CDR3 is TGCGCCAGCAGTGGCGGGACAGGTACCCTCCGCGAGCAGTACTTC. It yields the protein CASSGGTGTLREQYF.

This chain uses TRBV7-8 with TRBJ1-1; D is unclear. Germline assignment: CDR1 SGHVS and CDR2 FQNEAQ. Trimming removed 5 bases at V and 4 bases at J, with 17 bases between. The CDR3 contains 15 residues. CDR3 sequence: CASSPSISRITEAFF. The CDR3 nucleotides are TGTGCCAGCAGCCCCTCTATCAGCAGGATCACTGAAGCTTTCTTT.

The rearrangement uses TRBV7-9 and TRBJ2-7, with D possibly matching TRBD1 (6 bases). Germline V lookup: CDR1 SEHNR, CDR2 FQNEAQ (reference sequence). V lost 3 bases, J lost 5 bases, and 17 bases lay in between. CDR3 length: 15 residues. The CDR3 region is CASSLRDIGANEQYF. The CDR3 DNA reads TGTGCCAGCAGCTTGAGGGACATAGGGGCCAACGAGCAGTACTTC. The full variable domain, in which reference TRBV7-9 and TRBJ2-7 provide the parts outside the CDR3, is DTGVSQNPRHKITKRGQNVTFRCDPISEHNRLYWYRQTLGQGPEFLTYFQNEAQLEKSRLLSDRFSAERPKGSFSTLEIQRTEQGDSAMYLCASSLRDIGANEQYFGPGTRLTVT.

This clone was detected once. J is TRBJ2-7 and V is TRBV6-1; D uncertain. Trimming pared 10 bases from V and 2 bases from J, leaving 12 bases between. The CDR3 contains 12 residues. Germline V lookup: CDR1 MNHNS, CDR2 SASEGT. The CDR3 loop is CATLTPTYEQYF. The CDR3 nucleotides read TGTGCCACCCTAACTCCCACCTACGAGCAGTACTTC.

The chain uses TRBV6-6 and TRBJ2-7, with D possibly matching TRBD1 (6 bases). Looked up from germline, CDR1 is MNHNY and CDR2 is SVGAGI (reference sequence). The CDR3 has 14 residues. Trimming took 0 bases from V and 6 from J, leaving 12 bases between them. Here the CDR3 reads CASSYSPGAREQYF. The CDR3, as DNA: TGTGCCAGCAGTTACTCCCCAGGGGCCCGCGAGCAGTACTTC.

The V gene is TRBV9, the J gene TRBJ1-1; D is perhaps TRBD1 (5 bases). V dropped 4 bases and J dropped 4 bases, with 17 bases sitting between them. This CDR3 comprises 15 residues. From germline, CDR1 is SGDLS and CDR2 YYNGEE. CDR3 bases: TGTGCCAGCAGCAAGAGAGGGGAGATCGGCACTGAAGCTTTCTTT. It yields the protein CASSKRGEIGTEAFF.

The rearrangement links TRBV5-8 to TRBJ2-7, with D maybe TRBD1 (6 bases). Between the trimmed V and J ends, which lost 0 bases and 1 base, there was a span of 14 bases. The CDR3 sequence is 16 residues long. The germline V gene has CDR1 SGHTS and CDR2 YDEGEE. The CDR3 sequence is CASSLGYRVGSYEQYF. CDR3 DNA sequence: TGTGCCAGCAGCTTGGGGTACAGGGTTGGATCCTACGAGCAGTACTTC.

V is TRBV27 and J is TRBJ1-3; the D gene is possibly TRBD1 (6 bases). CDR1 is MNHEY and CDR2 is SMNVEV in the germline V gene (reference sequence). This CDR3 region has 15 residues. Trimming shortened V by 5 bases and J by 1 base, and 12 bases separated the two germline ends. The CDR3 DNA reads TGTGCCAGCAGTCGACAGACAGGTTCTGGAAACACCATATATTTT. Translated: CASSRQTGSGNTIYF.

V is TRBV5-1 and J is TRBJ2-3, with a possible D match to TRBD1 (6 bases). The V end was cut by 7 bases, the J end by 2 bases, with 17 bases between. The CDR3 is 15 residues long. The germline CDR1 and CDR2 sequences are SGHRS and YFSETQ. The CDR3 reads CASAGQRNPTDTQYF. The CDR3 DNA reads as TGCGCCAGCGCTGGACAGCGAAACCCCACAGATACGCAGTATTTT.

The chain employs TRBV7-8 and TRBJ1-5, with 8 bases matching TRBD1. Per germline, CDR1 SGHVS and CDR2 FQNEAQ. The CDR3 has 18 residues. V lost 4 bases to trimming and J lost 0 bases; unmatched junction nucleotides: 11. The CDR3 DNA reads TGTGCCAGCAGCTCGGCGGGACAGGCCCCACGTAGCAATCAGCCCCAGCATTTT. Its protein is CASSSAGQAPRSNQPQHF.

This chain uses TRBV9 with TRBJ2-2; 8 bases agree with TRBD2. The CDR3 sequence is 17 residues long. Germline CDR1 and CDR2: SGDLS and YYNGEE. The V gene end was trimmed by 3 bases and the J gene end by 0 bases; junction bases not matched to a gene: 7. CDR3: CASSAPGGGSNTGELFF. In nucleotides, the CDR3 is TGTGCCAGCAGCGCCCCCGGGGGGGGATCGAACACCGGGGAGCTGTTTTTT.